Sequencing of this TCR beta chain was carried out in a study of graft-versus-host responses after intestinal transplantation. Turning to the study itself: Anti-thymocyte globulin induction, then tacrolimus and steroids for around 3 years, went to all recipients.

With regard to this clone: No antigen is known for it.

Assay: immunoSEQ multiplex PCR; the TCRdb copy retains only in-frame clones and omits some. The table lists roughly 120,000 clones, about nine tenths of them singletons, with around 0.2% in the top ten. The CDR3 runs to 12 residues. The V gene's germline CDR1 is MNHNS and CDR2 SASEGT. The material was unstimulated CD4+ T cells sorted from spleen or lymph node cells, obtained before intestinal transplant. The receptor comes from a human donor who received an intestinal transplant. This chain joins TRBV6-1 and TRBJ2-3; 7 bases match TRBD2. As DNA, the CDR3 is TGTGCTTCTCGGGGGGGCACAGATACGCAGTATTTT. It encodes CASRGGTDTQYF.